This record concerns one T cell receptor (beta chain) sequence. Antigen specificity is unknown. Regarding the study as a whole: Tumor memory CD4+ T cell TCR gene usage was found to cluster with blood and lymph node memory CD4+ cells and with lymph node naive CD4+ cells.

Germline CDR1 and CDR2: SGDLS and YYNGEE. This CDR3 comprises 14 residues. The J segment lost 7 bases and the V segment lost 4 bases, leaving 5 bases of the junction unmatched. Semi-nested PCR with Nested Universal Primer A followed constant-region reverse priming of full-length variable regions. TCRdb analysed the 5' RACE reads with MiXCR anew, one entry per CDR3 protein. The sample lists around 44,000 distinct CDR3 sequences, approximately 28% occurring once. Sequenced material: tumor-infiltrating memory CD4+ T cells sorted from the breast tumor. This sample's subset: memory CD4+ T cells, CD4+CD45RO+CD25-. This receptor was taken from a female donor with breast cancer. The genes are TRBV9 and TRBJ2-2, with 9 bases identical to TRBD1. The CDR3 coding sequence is TGTGCCAGCAGCCCCGGACAGGGGATCGGGGAGCTGTTTTTT. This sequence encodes CASSPGQGIGELFF.